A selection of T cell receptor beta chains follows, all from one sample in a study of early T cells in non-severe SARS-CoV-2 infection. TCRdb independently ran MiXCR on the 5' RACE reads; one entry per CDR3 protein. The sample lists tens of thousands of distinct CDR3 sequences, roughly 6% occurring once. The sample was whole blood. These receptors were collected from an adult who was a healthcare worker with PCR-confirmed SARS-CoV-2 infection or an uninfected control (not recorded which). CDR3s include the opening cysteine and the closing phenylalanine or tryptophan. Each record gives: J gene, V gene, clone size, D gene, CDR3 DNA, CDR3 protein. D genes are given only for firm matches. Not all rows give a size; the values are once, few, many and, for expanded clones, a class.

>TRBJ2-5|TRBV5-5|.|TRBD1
TGTGCCAGCAGGTTGACAGGGTATCAGGAGACCCAGTACTTC
CASRLTGYQETQYF
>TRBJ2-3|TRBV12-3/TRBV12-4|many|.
TGTGCCAGCAGTTTAGTGTTGGGCAGGAGGAACACAGATACGCAGTATTTT
CASSLVLGRRNTDTQYF
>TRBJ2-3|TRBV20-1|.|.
TGCAGTGCTAGAGACCCCCGGGGATCCTTAGCAGATACGCAGTATTTT
CSARDPRGSLADTQYF
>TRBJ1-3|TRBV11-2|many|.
TGTGCCAGCAGCTTAGGTGGCAGGAAGGCGGACACCATATATTTT
CASSLGGRKADTIYF
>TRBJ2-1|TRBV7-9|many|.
TGTGCCAGCGGGAGTAGGTACAATGAGCAGTTCTTC
CASGSRYNEQFF
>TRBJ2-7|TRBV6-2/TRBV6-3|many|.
TGTGCCAGCAGTTATCTGGATACCTACGAGCAGTACTTC
CASSYLDTYEQYF
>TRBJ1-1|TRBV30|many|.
TGTGCCTGGAGTACCGGAACAGGGAACACTGAAGCTTTCTTT
CAWSTGTGNTEAFF
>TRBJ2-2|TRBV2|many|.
TGTGCCAGCAGGTCGGGACGGCAGAACACCGGGGAGCTGTTTTTT
CASRSGRQNTGELFF
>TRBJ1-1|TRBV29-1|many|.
TGCAGCGCTAGCCGTTTTAGAGAGAACACTGAAGCTTTCTTT
CSASRFRENTEAFF
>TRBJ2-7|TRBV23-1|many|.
TGCGCCAGCAGTCAATTAGAGGGGGGGGATTCGGAGCAGTACTTC
CASSQLEGGDSEQYF
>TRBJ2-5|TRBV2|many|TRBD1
TGTGCCAGCAGTTCCACAGGGGGCCAGACCCAGTACTTC
CASSSTGGQTQYF
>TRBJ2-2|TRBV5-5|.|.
TGTGCCGGCAGACAGGTGAACACCGGGGAGCTGTTTTTT
CAGRQVNTGELFF
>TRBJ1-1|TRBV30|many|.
TGTGCCTGGAGTGCTAGGGAGAACACTGAAGCTTTCTTT
CAWSARENTEAFF
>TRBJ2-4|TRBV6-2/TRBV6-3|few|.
TGTGCCAGCAGTTACTCGGCAGGAACTAAAAACATTCAGTACTTC
CASSYSAGTKNIQYF
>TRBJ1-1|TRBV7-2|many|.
TGTGCCAGCAGCTTAATCCCCCCGGGGACCTTGAACACTGAAGCTTTCTTT
CASSLIPPGTLNTEAFF
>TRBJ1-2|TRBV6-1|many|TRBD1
TGTGCCAGCAATAGAATTACAGGGGAGGCTGGCTACACCTTC
CASNRITGEAGYTF
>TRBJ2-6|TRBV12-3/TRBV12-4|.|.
TGTGCCAGCAGTTTGAGGCCCCTAGGTCCTCAGGGGATGAGGGCCAACGTCCTGACTTTC
CASSLRPLGPQGMRANVLTF
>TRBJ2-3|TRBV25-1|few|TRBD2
TGTGCCAGCAGTGACAGCACTAGCGGGAGTCAAGATACGCAGTATTTT
CASSDSTSGSQDTQYF
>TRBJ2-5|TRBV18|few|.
TGTGCCAGCTCACCACAGTGGGGGCTAGAGACCCAGTACTTC
CASSPQWGLETQYF
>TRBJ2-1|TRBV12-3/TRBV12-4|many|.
TGTGCCAGCAGAGCCGACTCGCGCGGGGCGCACAATGAGCAGTTCTTC
CASRADSRGAHNEQFF
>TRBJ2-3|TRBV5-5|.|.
TGTGCCAGCAGAACAGCGCAAAGCACAGATACGCAGTATTTT
CASRTAQSTDTQYF
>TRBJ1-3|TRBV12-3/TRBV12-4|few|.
TGTGCCAGCAGGGATGGTTCTGGAAACACCATATATTTT
CASRDGSGNTIYF
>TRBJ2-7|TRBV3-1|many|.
TGTGCCAGCAGCCAAGGAGACAGGCAGTCTATCCTCGCCTACGAGCAGTACTTC
CASSQGDRQSILAYEQYF
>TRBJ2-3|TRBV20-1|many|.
TGCGCAAGTAGTGGCGACAGTACCAGGGATACGCAGTATTTT
CASSGDSTRDTQYF
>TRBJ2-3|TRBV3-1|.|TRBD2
TGTGCCAGCAGCCCCGGGACTACCTATACGCAGTATTTT
CASSPGTTYTQYF
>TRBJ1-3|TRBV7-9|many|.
TGTGCCAGCAGCCCCCGGAGTGTCCCTGGAAACACCATATATTTT
CASSPRSVPGNTIYF
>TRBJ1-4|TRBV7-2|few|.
TGTGCCAGCAGCCCCGGGCCCGATCAGGGAAAACTGTTTTTT
CASSPGPDQGKLFF
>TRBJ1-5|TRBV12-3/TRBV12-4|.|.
TGTGCCAGCAGGGGGGGCTTGGGCAATCAGCCCCAGCATTTT
CASRGGLGNQPQHF
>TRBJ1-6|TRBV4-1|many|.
TGCGCCAGCAGCCAAGATAAGTACTATAATTCACCCCTCCACTTT
CASSQDKYYNSPLHF
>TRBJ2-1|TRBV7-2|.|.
TGTGCCAGCAGCTTTTCAGCCCCCAATGAGCAGTTCTTC
CASSFSAPNEQFF
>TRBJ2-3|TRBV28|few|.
TGTGCCAGCAGTTTATTTCCGGGGAGCACAGATACGCAGTATTTT
CASSLFPGSTDTQYF
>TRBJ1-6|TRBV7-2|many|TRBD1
TGTGCCAGCAGCTTAATGACAGGGGTTAATTCACCCCTCCACTTT
CASSLMTGVNSPLHF
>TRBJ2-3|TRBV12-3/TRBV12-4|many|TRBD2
TGTGCCAGCAGCTCCCTTAGCGGGGGCACAGATACGCAGTATTTT
CASSSLSGGTDTQYF